The clone carrying this T cell receptor (beta chain) was seen only a few times. No antigen is known for it. The data belong to a study of T cell repertoires in cytomegalovirus infection. About the research overall: Use of recently identified HLA-C-restricted and well-studied HLA-B-restricted CMV epitopes was part of the study. CMV infection together with matching HLA type was indicated by public TCR beta signatures. Study results and limitations: Summed frequency of public TCR beta families distinguished CMV carriers with the relevant HLA. CMV-specific TCR beta clonotypes restricted by HLA-C dominated the ex vivo response.

V dropped 5 bases and J dropped 2; count of bases not matched to a gene: 7. This CDR3 comprises 16 residues. Germline lookup yields CDR1 SGHVS and CDR2 FQNEAQ. TCRdb re-analysed the reads in MiXCR, keeping a single row per CDR3 protein. The sample holds about 120,000 distinct CDR3 sequences; over 25% are singletons and the top ten take more than 35%. The TCR originated in a human donor in good health (CMV status not recorded). Some clones in this sample may be carry-over from other donors' samples. Sequencing was performed on CD8+ T cells from cultured PBMCs, taken from culture after CMV antigen stimulation. The chain couples TRBV7-8 to TRBJ2-7; 12 bases are shared with TRBD2. CDR3 protein: CASSTRLAGVTYEQYF. DNA of the CDR3: TGTGCCAGCAGCACAAGACTAGCGGGGGTAACCTACGAGCAGTACTTC.